What follows describes a single T cell receptor beta chain. Its antigen remains unidentified. This CDR3 is also generated by other DNA sequences in the sample. The CDR3 has 15 residues. Germline V gene data show CDR1 as SGHNT and CDR2 as YENEEA. J was trimmed by 2 bases and V by 3 bases; bases with no gene match: 4. The data are from a study of beta chain features in type 1 diabetes. Study results and caveats: Sequencing of cDNA might inflate the share of cells that strongly express TCR.

The entirety of the isolated RNA underwent reverse transcription, so expressed TCRB transcripts were sequenced. The method was immunoSEQ multiplex PCR; TCRdb's version includes in-frame clones alone and lacks a portion of them. The sample includes 400,000 to 450,000 clones, approximately 14% seen only once; the top ten take roughly 0.033%. This clonotype was sampled from a man aged 25 to 45 in good health. Sequences were obtained from naive CD4+ T cells from blood. The V call is TRBV11-3, the J call TRBJ2-1; 7 nucleotides agree with TRBD1. The CDR3 nucleotides are TGTGCCAGCAGCTTCACCGGGACAGCCTACAATGAGCAGTTCTTC. This gives the protein CASSFTGTAYNEQFF.